This T cell receptor (beta chain) was identified during a study of T cell responses to AZD1222 COVID-19 vaccine. Data came from immunoSEQ multiplex PCR; TCRdb stores just in-frame clones and leaves some out. The top ten clones hold approximately 4% of a sample with approximately 180,000 clones, just over 90% of them seen once. The CDR3 runs 13 residues. Trimming left V 0 bases short and J 9 bases short, with 12 bases between. Germline loops: CDR1 GTSNPN, CDR2 SVGIG (reference sequence). This chain connects TRBV30 to TRBJ2-1, with unresolved D. The input for sequencing was peripheral blood, taken 28 days after the second dose of the MenACWY control vaccine. The receptor's source is an adult who received the MenACWY meningococcal vaccine as a control. CDR3 sequence (DNA): TGTGCCTGGAGTGTAGCTAAGAGTACTGAGCAGTTCTTC. This codes for CAWSVAKSTEQFF.